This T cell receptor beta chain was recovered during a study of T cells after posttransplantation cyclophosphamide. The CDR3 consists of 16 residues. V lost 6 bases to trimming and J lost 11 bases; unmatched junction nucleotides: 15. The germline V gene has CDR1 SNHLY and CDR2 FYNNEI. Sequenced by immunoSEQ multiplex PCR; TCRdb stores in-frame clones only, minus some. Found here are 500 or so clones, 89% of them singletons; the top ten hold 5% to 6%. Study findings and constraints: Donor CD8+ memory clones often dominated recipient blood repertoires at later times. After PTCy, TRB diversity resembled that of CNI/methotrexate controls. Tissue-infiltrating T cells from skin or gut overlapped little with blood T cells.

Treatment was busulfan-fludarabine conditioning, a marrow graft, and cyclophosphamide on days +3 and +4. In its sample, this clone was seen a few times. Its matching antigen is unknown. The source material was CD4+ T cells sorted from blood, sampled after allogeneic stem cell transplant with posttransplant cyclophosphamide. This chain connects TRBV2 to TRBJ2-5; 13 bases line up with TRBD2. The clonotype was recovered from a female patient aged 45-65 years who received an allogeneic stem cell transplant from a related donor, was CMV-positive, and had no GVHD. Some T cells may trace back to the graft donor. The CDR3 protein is CASRGAQLAGGPAQYF. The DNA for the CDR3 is TGTGCCAGCAGGGGGGCCCAACTAGCGGGGGGGCCGGCACAGTACTTC.